The rows below give T cell receptor beta chains drawn from one sample of a study of PD-L1 blockade in urothelial cancer. Method: immunoSEQ multiplex PCR; TCRdb's copy keeps in-frame clones and lacks some. Among 90,000 or so clones listed, roughly nine tenths were seen once. Sequences were derived from PBMCs, sampled around atezolizumab (anti-PD-L1) treatment. The receptors were sampled from an elderly woman with urothelial cancer. The CDR3 runs from the conserved cysteine through the conserved F or W. A D gene is named only where the DNA matches it firmly. Clone sizes are given selectively: once, few, many, or a class where the clone is expanded.

>TRBV2|.|many|TRBJ1-2
CASTFPGIGDYGYTF
TGTGCCAGCACCTTCCCAGGGATAGGAGACTATGGCTACACCTTC
>TRBV28|TRBD1|.|TRBJ1-1
CASSTDRANTEAFF
TGTGCCAGCAGTACGGACAGGGCGAACACTGAAGCTTTCTTT
>TRBV5-1|.|.|TRBJ2-3
CASSLRQASPADTQYF
TGCGCCAGCAGCTTGAGACAGGCGAGCCCCGCAGATACGCAGTATTTT
>TRBV2|TRBD1|.|TRBJ1-5
CASSWTGSNQPQHF
TGTGCCAGCAGCTGGACAGGCTCCAATCAGCCCCAGCATTTT
>TRBV5-4|.|.|TRBJ1-1
CASSLRSSHTEAFF
TGTGCCAGCAGCCTGAGGTCGAGTCACACTGAAGCTTTCTTT
>TRBV14|TRBD1|.|TRBJ1-3
CASSPWLGQGASGNTIYF
TGTGCCAGCAGCCCCTGGCTTGGACAGGGGGCCTCTGGAAACACCATATATTTT
>TRBV11-2|TRBD1|once|TRBJ1-1
CASSLDLDRVEGTEAFF
TGTGCCAGCAGCTTAGATCTTGACAGGGTAGAAGGCACTGAAGCTTTCTTT
>TRBV4-2|.|.|TRBJ1-4
CASSQDFKGQDEKLFF
TGTGCCAGCAGCCAAGATTTTAAGGGGCAGGACGAAAAACTGTTTTTT
>TRBV5-8|.|once|TRBJ1-5
CASSLAGDSNQPQHF
TGTGCCAGCAGCTTGGCCGGGGATAGCAATCAGCCCCAGCATTTT
>TRBV5-1|TRBD2|once|TRBJ2-2
CASSSGGTSGRYDTGELFF
TGCGCCAGCAGCTCCGGGGGGACTAGCGGTCGCTACGACACCGGGGAGCTGTTTTTT
>TRBV6-5|TRBD2|.|TRBJ2-1
CASNEVLAGVNEQFF
TGTGCCAGCAACGAGGTATTAGCGGGAGTCAATGAGCAGTTCTTC
>TRBV6-1|.|once|TRBJ1-5
CASRVGVQPQHF
TGTGCCAGCAGAGTTGGAGTTCAGCCCCAGCATTTT
>TRBV5-1|.|few|TRBJ1-2
CASSLAGTDYGYTF
TGCGCCAGCAGCTTGGCCGGTACAGACTATGGCTACACCTTC
>TRBV10-1|.|few|TRBJ2-1
CASSPTGRGDYNEQFF
TGCGCCAGCAGCCCCACCGGCAGGGGGGACTACAATGAGCAGTTCTTC
>TRBV18|TRBD2|.|TRBJ2-7
CASSPPGLAGAYYEQYF
TGTGCCAGCTCACCACCGGGACTAGCGGGAGCTTACTACGAGCAGTACTTC
>TRBV19|.|few|TRBJ1-2
CASSIDGVGYGYTF
TGTGCCAGTAGTATAGATGGAGTCGGCTATGGCTACACCTTC
>TRBV28|TRBD2|.|TRBJ2-1
CASSPSGNTYNEQFF
TGTGCCAGCAGTCCGAGCGGGAATACCTACAATGAGCAGTTCTTC
>TRBV14|.|.|TRBJ2-7
CASSLEREQYF
TGTGCCAGCAGTCTCGAGCGGGAGCAGTACTTC
>TRBV29-1|TRBD1|.|TRBJ1-1
CSANRRDRGMNTEAFF
TGCAGCGCTAACCGTCGGGACAGGGGCATGAACACTGAAGCTTTCTTT
>TRBV7-8|.|.|TRBJ1-1
CASSLDNDYTEAFF
TGTGCCAGCAGCTTAGACAACGATTACACTGAAGCTTTCTTT
>TRBV7-8|TRBD2|.|TRBJ2-7
CASSPEGREISYEQYF
TGTGCCAGCAGCCCAGAGGGGCGGGAGATCTCCTACGAGCAGTACTTC
>TRBV2|TRBD1|.|TRBJ1-4
CASSRRQGATNEKLFF
TGTGCCAGCAGCCGACGACAGGGTGCAACTAATGAAAAACTGTTTTTT
>TRBV5-1|.|.|TRBJ2-3
CASRVGSTDTQYF
TGCGCCAGCAGGGTCGGTTCCACAGATACGCAGTATTTT
>TRBV10-1|.|.|TRBJ2-4
CASRWGLPNLAKNIQYF
TGCGCCAGCAGGTGGGGGCTACCAAATCTAGCCAAAAACATTCAGTACTTC
>TRBV19|.|.|TRBJ1-5
CASSGESNQPQHF
TGTGCCAGCTCAGGGGAAAGCAATCAGCCCCAGCATTTT
>TRBV30|TRBD1|.|TRBJ1-2
CAWREPGQNYGYTF
TGTGCCTGGAGAGAGCCGGGACAGAACTATGGCTACACCTTC
>TRBV2|TRBD2|.|TRBJ2-7
CASTQGRLAGSSSYEQYF
TGTGCCAGCACCCAGGGTCGGCTAGCGGGAAGCAGCTCCTACGAGCAGTACTTC
>TRBV27|.|.|TRBJ1-4
CASSLSGANEKLFF
TGTGCCAGCAGTTTATCAGGAGCTAATGAAAAACTGTTTTTT
>TRBV5-1|TRBD2|once|TRBJ2-7
CASSNPSAGRAYEQYF
TGCGCCAGCAGCAACCCTAGTGCTGGGAGGGCCTACGAGCAGTACTTC
>TRBV9|TRBD2|.|TRBJ2-1
CASSPGLAGVNEQFF
TGTGCCAGCAGCCCGGGACTAGCGGGAGTAAATGAGCAGTTCTTC
>TRBV2|.|few|TRBJ2-1
CASSAQVNEQFF
TGTGCCAGCAGCGCACAGGTCAATGAGCAGTTCTTC
>TRBV27|.|.|TRBJ2-1
CASTLLAGQTNEQFF
TGTGCCAGCACCCTACTTGCGGGACAGACAAATGAGCAGTTCTTC
>TRBV5-1|.|.|TRBJ2-2
CASSPRVTGELFF
TGCGCCAGCAGCCCGCGGGTCACCGGGGAGCTGTTTTTT
>TRBV2|.|.|TRBJ2-3
CASRQQDPTGTESTDTQYF
TGTGCCAGCAGACAACAGGACCCCACCGGGACTGAGAGCACAGATACGCAGTATTTT
>TRBV5-1|.|.|TRBJ1-2
CASSLLADANYGYTF
TGCGCCAGCAGCTTGTTGGCAGATGCTAACTATGGCTACACCTTC
>TRBV6-5|.|.|TRBJ2-2
CATSLTRRFTGELFF
TGTGCCACCTCGCTCACCCGGCGGTTTACCGGGGAGCTGTTTTTT
>TRBV6-1|TRBD2|.|TRBJ2-1
CASRSGTSLGEQFF
TGTGCCAGCAGGAGCGGGACTTCCCTGGGTGAGCAGTTCTTC